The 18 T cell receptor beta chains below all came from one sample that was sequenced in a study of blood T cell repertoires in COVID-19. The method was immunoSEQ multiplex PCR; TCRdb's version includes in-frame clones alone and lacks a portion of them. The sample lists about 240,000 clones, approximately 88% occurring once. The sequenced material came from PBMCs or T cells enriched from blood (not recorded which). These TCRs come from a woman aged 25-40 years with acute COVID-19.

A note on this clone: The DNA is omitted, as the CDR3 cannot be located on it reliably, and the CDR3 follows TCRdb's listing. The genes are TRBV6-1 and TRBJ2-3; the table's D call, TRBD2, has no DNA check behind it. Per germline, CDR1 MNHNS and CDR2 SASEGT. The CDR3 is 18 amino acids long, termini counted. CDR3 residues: CASSDDYFGPKRGDTQYF.

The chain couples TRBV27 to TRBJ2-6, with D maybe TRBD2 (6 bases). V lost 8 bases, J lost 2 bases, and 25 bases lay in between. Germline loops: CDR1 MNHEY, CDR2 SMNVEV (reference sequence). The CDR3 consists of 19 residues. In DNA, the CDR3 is TGTGCCAGCCTATCTACTATTGGCCAGGGAGGCACTGGGGCCAACGTCCTGACTTTC. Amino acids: CASLSTIGQGGTGANVLTF. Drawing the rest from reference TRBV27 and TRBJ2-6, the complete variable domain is EAQVTQNPRYLITVTGKKLTVTCSQNMNHEYMSWYRQDPGLGLRQIYYSMNVEVTDKGDVPEGYKVSRKEKRNFPLILESPSPNQTSLYFCASLSTIGQGGTGANVLTFGAGSRLTVL.

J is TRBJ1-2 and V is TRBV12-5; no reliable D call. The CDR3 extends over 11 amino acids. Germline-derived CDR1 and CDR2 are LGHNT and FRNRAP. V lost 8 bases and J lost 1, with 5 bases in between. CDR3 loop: CASSFNYGYTF. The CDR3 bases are TGTGCTAGTTCGTTTAACTATGGCTACACCTTC.

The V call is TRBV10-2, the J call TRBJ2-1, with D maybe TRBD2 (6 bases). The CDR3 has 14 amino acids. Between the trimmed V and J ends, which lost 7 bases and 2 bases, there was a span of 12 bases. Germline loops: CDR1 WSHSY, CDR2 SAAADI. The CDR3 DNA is TGCGCCAGCACGGGGGACGGAGCCTACAATGAGCAGTTCTTC. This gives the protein CASTGDGAYNEQFF.

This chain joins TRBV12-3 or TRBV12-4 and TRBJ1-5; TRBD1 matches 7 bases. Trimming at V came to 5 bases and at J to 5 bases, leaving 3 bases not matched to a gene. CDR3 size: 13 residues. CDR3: CASSQTGYQPQHF. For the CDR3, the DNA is TGTGCCAGCAGTCAGACAGGGTATCAGCCCCAGCATTTT.

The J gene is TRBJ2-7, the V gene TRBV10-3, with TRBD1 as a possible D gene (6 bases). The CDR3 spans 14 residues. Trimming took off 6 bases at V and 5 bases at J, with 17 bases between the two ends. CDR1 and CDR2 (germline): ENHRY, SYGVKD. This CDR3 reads CAIRAGRGRDEQYF. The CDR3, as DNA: TGTGCCATCAGGGCGGGCAGGGGACGAGACGAGCAGTACTTC.

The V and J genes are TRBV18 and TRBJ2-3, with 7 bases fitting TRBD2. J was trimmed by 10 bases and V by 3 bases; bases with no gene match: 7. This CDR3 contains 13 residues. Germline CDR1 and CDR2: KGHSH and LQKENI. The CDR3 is CASSPLAVSAQYF. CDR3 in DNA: TGTGCCAGCTCACCTCTAGCGGTTTCAGCGCAGTATTTT.

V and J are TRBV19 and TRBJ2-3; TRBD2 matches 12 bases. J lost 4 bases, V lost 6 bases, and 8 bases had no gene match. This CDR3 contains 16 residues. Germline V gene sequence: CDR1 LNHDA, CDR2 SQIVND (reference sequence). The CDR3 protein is CASSPLTSGGSDTQYF. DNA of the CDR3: TGTGCCAGTAGCCCGCTTACTAGCGGGGGGTCAGATACGCAGTATTTT.

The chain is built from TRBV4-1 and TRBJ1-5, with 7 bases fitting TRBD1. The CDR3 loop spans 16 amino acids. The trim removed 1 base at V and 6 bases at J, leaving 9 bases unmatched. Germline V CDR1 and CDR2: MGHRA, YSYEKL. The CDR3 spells CASSQVESGGSQPQHF. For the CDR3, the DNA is TGCGCCAGCAGCCAAGTTGAGTCAGGGGGTAGTCAGCCCCAGCATTTT.

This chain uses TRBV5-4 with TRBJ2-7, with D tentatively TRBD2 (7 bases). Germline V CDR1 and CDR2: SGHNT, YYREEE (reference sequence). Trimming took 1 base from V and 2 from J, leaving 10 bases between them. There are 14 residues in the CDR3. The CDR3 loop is CASSLKGGAYEQYF. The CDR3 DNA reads TGTGCCAGCAGCTTGAAGGGGGGGGCCTACGAGCAGTACTTC.

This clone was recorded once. CDR3 sequence: CASSDRATGYTF. The CDR3 DNA sequence: TGTGCCAGCAGTGATAGAGCAACCGGCTACACCTTC. The chain is built from TRBV2 and TRBJ1-2; D unresolved. Germline loops: CDR1 SNHLY, CDR2 FYNNEI. The V and J ends lost 3 bases and 8 bases respectively, with 10 bases between them. The CDR3 sequence is 12 residues long.

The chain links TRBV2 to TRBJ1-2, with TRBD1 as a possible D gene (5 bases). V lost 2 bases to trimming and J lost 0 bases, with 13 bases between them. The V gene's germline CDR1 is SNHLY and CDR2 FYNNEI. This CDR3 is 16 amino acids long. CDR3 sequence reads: CASSEPHWTTNYGYTF. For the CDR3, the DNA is TGTGCCAGCAGTGAACCGCACTGGACAACTAACTATGGCTACACCTTC.

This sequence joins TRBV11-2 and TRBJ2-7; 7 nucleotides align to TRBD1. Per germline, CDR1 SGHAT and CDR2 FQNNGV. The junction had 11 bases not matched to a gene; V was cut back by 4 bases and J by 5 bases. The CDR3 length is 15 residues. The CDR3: CASSSPGQVNNEQYF. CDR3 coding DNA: TGTGCCAGCAGCTCCCCCGGACAGGTCAACAACGAGCAGTACTTC.

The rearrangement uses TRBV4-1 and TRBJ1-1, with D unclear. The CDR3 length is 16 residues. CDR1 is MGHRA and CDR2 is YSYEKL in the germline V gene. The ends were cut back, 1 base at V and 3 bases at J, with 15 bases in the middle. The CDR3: CASSQGRSRLHTEAFF. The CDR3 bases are TGCGCCAGCAGCCAAGGGCGTTCCAGGCTGCACACTGAAGCTTTCTTT.

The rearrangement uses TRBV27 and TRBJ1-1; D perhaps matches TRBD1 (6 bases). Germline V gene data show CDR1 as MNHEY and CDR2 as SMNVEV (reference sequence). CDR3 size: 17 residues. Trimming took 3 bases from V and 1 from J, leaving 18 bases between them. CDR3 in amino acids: CASSLFRGTEGNTEAFF. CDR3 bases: TGTGCCAGCAGTTTGTTCAGGGGAACTGAGGGGAACACTGAAGCTTTCTTT.

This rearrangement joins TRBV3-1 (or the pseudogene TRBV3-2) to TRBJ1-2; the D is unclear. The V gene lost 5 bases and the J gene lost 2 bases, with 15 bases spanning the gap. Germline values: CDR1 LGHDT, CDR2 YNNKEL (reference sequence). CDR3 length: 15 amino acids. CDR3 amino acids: CASSSYSNQNYGYTF. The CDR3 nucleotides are TGTGCCAGCAGCTCGTACAGTAATCAGAACTATGGCTACACCTTC.

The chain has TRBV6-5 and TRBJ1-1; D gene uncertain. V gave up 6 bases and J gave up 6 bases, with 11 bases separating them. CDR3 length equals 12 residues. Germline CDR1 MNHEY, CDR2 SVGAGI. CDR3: CASSSLGPEAFF. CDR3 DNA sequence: TGTGCCAGCAGCTCCCTAGGTCCTGAAGCTTTCTTT.

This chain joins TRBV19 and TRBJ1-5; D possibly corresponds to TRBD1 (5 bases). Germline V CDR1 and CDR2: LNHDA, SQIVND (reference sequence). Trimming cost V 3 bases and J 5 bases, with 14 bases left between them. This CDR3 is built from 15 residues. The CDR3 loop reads CASSIGGFLHQPQHF. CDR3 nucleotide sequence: TGTGCCAGTAGTATCGGGGGTTTCCTACATCAGCCCCAGCATTTT.